Described below is a single T cell receptor beta chain sequence and its context. The antigen is undetermined. The data stem from a study of early T cells in non-severe SARS-CoV-2 infection. Germline V gene sequence: CDR1 MNHEY, CDR2 SVGAGI. Trimming removed 3 bases at V and 1 base at J, with 15 bases between. This CDR3 contains 16 residues. Using its own MiXCR run on the 5' RACE reads, TCRdb lists one record per CDR3 protein. The repertoire includes 60,000 or so distinct CDR3 sequences, more than 8.5% of them detected once, and 15% to 20% sits in the top ten. Points from the study as a whole: VDJdb-based annotation leaned toward anti-spike CD8 responses and missed private and CD4 specificities.

V gene TRBV6-5 combines with J gene TRBJ1-1, with D possibly being TRBD1 (5 bases). The sequence derives from an adult who was a healthcare worker with PCR-confirmed SARS-CoV-2 infection or an uninfected control (not recorded which). Input material: whole blood. The CDR3, as DNA: TGTGCCAGCAGTTATCGTCGCGGGACCAAGAACACTGAAGCTTTCTTT. Its translation is CASSYRRGTKNTEAFF.